The 6 T cell receptor beta chains presented below share a single source sample, sequenced in a study of blood T cell repertoires in COVID-19. Here immunoSEQ multiplex PCR was the method, and the copy in TCRdb shows in-frame clones only, minus some. Here the sample spans roughly 310,000 clones, about 88% being singletons. Sequencing was carried out using PBMCs or T cells enriched from blood (not recorded which). These receptor sequences come from a man in his fifties or sixties who had recovered from COVID-19.

The chain employs TRBV6-1 and TRBJ2-1, with 10 nucleotides matching TRBD1. The CDR3 totals 18 residues. Germline CDR1 and CDR2: MNHNS and SASEGT. The V segment lost 3 bases and the J segment 0 bases; nucleotides outside the gene matches: 8. This chain's CDR3 is CASSEDRGYKGSYNEQFF. CDR3 in DNA: TGTGCCAGCAGTGAGGACAGGGGGTATAAGGGCTCCTACAATGAGCAGTTCTTC.

CDR3 sequence reads: CASSDTPGQGPGNTIYF. The CDR3 region has the DNA TGTGCCAGCAGCGACACCCCGGGACAGGGCCCAGGAAACACCATATATTTT. J is TRBJ1-3 and V is TRBV28; 9 bases align to TRBD1. This CDR3 spans 17 amino acids. The V gene's germline CDR1 is MDHEN and CDR2 SYDVKM. After removal of 6 bases from V and 4 bases from J, the junction contained 13 bases not matched to a gene.

V is TRBV6-5 and J is TRBJ2-1; D gene uncertain. The CDR3 runs 14 residues. Trimming cost V 7 bases and J 5 bases, with 15 bases left between them. Germline CDR1 MNHEY, CDR2 SVGAGI. The CDR3 DNA sequence: TGTGCCAGCACCGATAATGAGGTAAACAATGAGCAGTTCTTC. The encoded protein is CASTDNEVNNEQFF.

The chain uses TRBV7-6 and TRBJ2-5, with D possibly TRBD1 on 5 matching bases. The CDR3 runs to 14 residues. Trimming cost V 5 bases and J 5 bases, with 15 bases left between them. CDR1 is SGHVS, CDR2 FNYEAQ, per germline. The CDR3 spells CASSPTMGQETQYF. As DNA, the CDR3 is TGTGCCAGCAGCCCCACGATGGGGCAGGAGACCCAGTACTTC. Using reference TRBV7-6 and TRBJ2-5 for the parts outside the CDR3, the full variable domain is GAGVSQSPRYKVTKRGQDVALRCDPISGHVSLYWYRQALGQGPEFLTYFNYEAQQDKSGLPNDRFSAERPEGSISTLTIQRTEQRDSAMYRCASSPTMGQETQYFGPGTRLLVL.

In its sample, this clone was seen once. CDR3 sequence reads: CASSPGTGGVFNIQYF. The CDR3, as DNA: TGTGCCAGCAGCCCGGGGACAGGGGGCGTATTTAACATTCAGTACTTC. V gene TRBV7-3 combines with J gene TRBJ2-4; 12 nucleotides line up with TRBD1. Germline assignment: CDR1 SGHTA and CDR2 FQGTGA. The CDR3 totals 16 residues. V trimming: 5 bases; J trimming: 7 bases; junction bases outside the gene matches: 9.

The sample holds one count of this clone. The chain employs TRBV3-1 (or the pseudogene TRBV3-2) and TRBJ1-1; D gene unclear. This CDR3 is 14 amino acids long. The V end was cut by 1 base, the J end by 1 base, with 7 bases between. The germline gives CDR1 LGHDT, CDR2 YNNKEL (reference sequence). The CDR3 coding sequence is TGTGCCAGCAGCCAAGGGCACAGGAACACTGAAGCTTTCTTT. It codes for CASSQGHRNTEAFF.